This T cell receptor (beta chain) was retrieved from a study of blood T cells in healthy people across ages. CDR1 MNHEY and CDR2 SVGEGT come from the germline V gene. The CDR3 length is 15 residues. The ends were cut back, 0 bases at V and 3 bases at J, with 12 bases in the middle. This clonotype turned up a few times. It was with a sample-barcoded 5' primer and a J-beta primer mix that a second PCR of roughly 7 to 12 cycles was run. Researchers report that a template-switch adaptor with 12 random nucleotides tagged each cDNA molecule. TCRdb re-called the 5' RACE reads through MiXCR, storing one row per CDR3 protein. This sample has hundreds of thousands of distinct CDR3 sequences, with 58% found just once.

The sample comprised blood. The sequence came from a man aged 55 to 70 in good health. The V and J genes are TRBV6-2 or TRBV6-3 and TRBJ2-7; tentative D call: TRBD1 (5 bases). Here the CDR3 DNA reads TGTGCCAGCAGTTACTCCGAGACAGCCTACTACGAGCAGTACTTC. Translation: CASSYSETAYYEQYF.